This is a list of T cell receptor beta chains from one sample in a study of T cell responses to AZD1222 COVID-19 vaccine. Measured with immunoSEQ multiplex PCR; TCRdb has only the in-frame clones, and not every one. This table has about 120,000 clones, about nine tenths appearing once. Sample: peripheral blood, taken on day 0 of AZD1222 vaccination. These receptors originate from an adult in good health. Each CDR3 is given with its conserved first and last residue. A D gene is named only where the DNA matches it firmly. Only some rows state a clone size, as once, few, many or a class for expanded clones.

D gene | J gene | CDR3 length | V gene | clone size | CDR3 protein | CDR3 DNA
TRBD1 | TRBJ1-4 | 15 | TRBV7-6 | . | CASSPGTGVNEKLFF | TGTGCCAGCAGCCCCGGGACAGGAGTGAATGAAAAACTGTTTTTT
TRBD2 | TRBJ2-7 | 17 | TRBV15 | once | CATSRDRLAGAPYEQYF | TGTGCCACCAGCAGAGACCGACTAGCGGGAGCCCCCTACGAGCAGTACTTC
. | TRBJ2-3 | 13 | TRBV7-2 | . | CASSLEGADTQYF | TGTGCCAGCAGCTTAGAGGGTGCAGATACGCAGTATTTT
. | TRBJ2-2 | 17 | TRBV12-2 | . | CASRLEYSGTGTGELFF | TGTGCAAGTCGCTTAGAATATAGCGGGACGGGCACCGGGGAGCTGTTTTTT
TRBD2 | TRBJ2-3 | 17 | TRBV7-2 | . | CASSLESSGGSTDTQYF | TGTGCCAGCAGCTTAGAGTCCAGCGGGGGTAGCACAGATACGCAGTATTTT
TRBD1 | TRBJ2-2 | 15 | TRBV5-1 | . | CASSLATGDTGELFF | TGCGCCAGCAGCTTGGCTACAGGGGACACCGGGGAGCTGTTTTTT
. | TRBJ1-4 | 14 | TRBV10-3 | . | CAIKNRDGDEKLFF | TGTGCCATCAAAAACAGGGATGGGGATGAAAAACTGTTTTTT
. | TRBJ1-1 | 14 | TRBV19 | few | CASSYGVRGSEAFF | TGTGCCAGTAGTTATGGTGTCAGGGGATCTGAAGCTTTCTTT
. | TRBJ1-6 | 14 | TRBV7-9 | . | CASSLARGASPLHF | TGTGCCAGCAGCTTAGCCCGGGGCGCGTCACCCCTCCACTTT
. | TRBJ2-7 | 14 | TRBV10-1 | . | CASSERGKGYEQYF | TGCGCCAGCAGTGAACGTGGGAAGGGATACGAGCAGTACTTC
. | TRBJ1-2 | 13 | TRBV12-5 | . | CASGLPGGYGYTF | TGTGCTAGTGGTTTGCCTGGGGGCTATGGCTACACCTTC
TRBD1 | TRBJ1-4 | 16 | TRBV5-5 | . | CASSPVPGQGREKLFF | TGTGCCAGCAGCCCTGTACCGGGACAGGGGCGTGAAAAACTGTTTTTT
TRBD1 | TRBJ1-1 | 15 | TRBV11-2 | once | CASTRGGTVNTEAFF | TGTGCCAGCACCCGAGGTGGGACAGTGAACACTGAAGCTTTCTTT
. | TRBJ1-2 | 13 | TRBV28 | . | CASRSGGFYGYTF | TGTGCCAGCAGATCGGGGGGATTTTATGGCTACACCTTC
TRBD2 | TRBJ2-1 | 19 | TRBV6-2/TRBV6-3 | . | CASSYSIEIGGNTYNEQFF | TGTGCCAGCAGTTACTCGATAGAGATCGGGGGGAACACTTACAATGAGCAGTTCTTC
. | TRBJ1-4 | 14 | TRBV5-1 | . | CASKTVGTNEKLFF | TGCGCCAGCAAGACGGTGGGGACTAATGAAAAACTGTTTTTT
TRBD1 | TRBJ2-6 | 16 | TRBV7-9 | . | CAKGTEKYSGANVLTF | TGTGCCAAAGGGACAGAAAAATACTCTGGGGCCAACGTCCTGACTTTC
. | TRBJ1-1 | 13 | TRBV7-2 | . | CASSLGAGVEAFF | TGTGCCAGCAGCTTAGGGGCAGGGGTCGAAGCTTTCTTT
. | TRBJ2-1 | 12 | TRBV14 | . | CASSQERFGQFF | TGTGCCAGCAGCCAAGAGAGATTTGGCCAGTTCTTC
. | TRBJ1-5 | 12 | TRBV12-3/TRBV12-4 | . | CAEDGSNQPQHF | TGTGCTGAAGACGGCAGTAATCAGCCCCAGCATTTT
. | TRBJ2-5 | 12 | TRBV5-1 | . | CASSLGPPDQYF | TGCGCCAGCAGCTTGGGGCCACCGGACCAGTACTTC
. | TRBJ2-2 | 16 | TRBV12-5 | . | CASGFVTAANTGELFF | TGTGCTAGTGGTTTTGTGACAGCCGCGAACACCGGGGAGCTGTTTTTT
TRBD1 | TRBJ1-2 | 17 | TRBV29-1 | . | CSVEAPDRGPLNYGYTF | TGCAGCGTTGAAGCCCCGGACAGGGGGCCCTTAAACTATGGCTACACCTTC
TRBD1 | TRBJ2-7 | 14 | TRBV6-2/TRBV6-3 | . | CASSNDRGSYEQYF | TGTGCCAGCAGTAATGACAGGGGTAGCTACGAGCAGTACTTC